One and the same sample provided the 18 T cell receptor beta chains below, sequenced in a study of cytomegalovirus exposure and HLA in healthy donors. Measured with immunoSEQ multiplex PCR; TCRdb has only the in-frame clones, and not every one. The sample holds 100,000 to 150,000 clones, 89% seen once. Sequences were obtained from PBMCs. Receptor source: a woman aged 18-30 years in good health and CMV-seronegative.

The chain recombines TRBV10-1 with TRBJ2-7; 8 bases are shared with TRBD2. V trimming: 8 bases; J trimming: 5 bases; junction bases outside the gene matches: 14. The CDR3 is 15 residues long. CDR1 is WNHNN and CDR2 is SYGVQD in the germline V gene (reference sequence). The CDR3 DNA reads TGCGCCAGCGGTCTTTCGGGACTAGGGACTCACGAGCAGTACTTC. Its protein is CASGLSGLGTHEQYF.

CDR3: CASSLEKLIAAEQFF. CDR3 bases: TGTGCCAGCAGCTTGGAAAAGTTGATAGCTGCGGAGCAGTTCTTC. The chain links TRBV5-4 to TRBJ2-1; D uncertain. The CDR3 totals 15 residues. With 0 bases removed from V and 10 bases from J, the gap between germline ends came to 17 bases. Germline values: CDR1 SGHNT, CDR2 YYREEE (reference sequence).

V is TRBV5-5 and J is TRBJ2-1; the match to TRBD2 covers 11 bases. Germline V gene lookup returns CDR1 SGHKS and CDR2 YYEKEE (reference sequence). V shed 0 bases and J 6 bases; nucleotides not matched to a gene: 2. This CDR3 has 15 residues. This CDR3 is CASSLVAGGVNEQFF. The CDR3 DNA sequence: TGTGCCAGCAGCTTGGTAGCGGGGGGGGTCAATGAGCAGTTCTTC.

The chain recombines TRBV19 with TRBJ2-1; D gene ambiguous. The germline gives CDR1 LNHDA, CDR2 SQIVND (reference sequence). The CDR3 covers 11 residues. Trimming shortened V by 5 bases and J by 8 bases, and 7 bases separated the two germline ends. The CDR3 DNA reads as TGTGCCAGTAGTTTGGGCCATGAGCAGTTCTTC. Its protein is CASSLGHEQFF.

V and J are TRBV4-1 and TRBJ2-3; 8 bases fit TRBD1. V shed 1 base and J 2 bases; nucleotides not matched to a gene: 2. This CDR3 contains 15 residues. Germline V CDR1 and CDR2: MGHRA, YSYEKL. The DNA of the CDR3 is TGCGCCAGCAGCCAAGGACAGGGGATCACAGATACGCAGTATTTT. Encoded protein: CASSQGQGITDTQYF.

The chain carries TRBV7-8 and TRBJ2-3, with a tentative D call TRBD2 (6 bases). The CDR3 has 15 amino acids. V was shortened by 5 bases and J by 2 bases, with 14 bases between the two germline ends. From germline, CDR1 is SGHVS and CDR2 FQNEAQ. CDR3 protein: CASSPRGLYTDTQYF. Here the CDR3 DNA reads TGTGCCAGCAGCCCAAGGGGACTGTACACAGATACGCAGTATTTT.

V gene TRBV6-6 combines with J gene TRBJ1-4; no reliable D call. Looked up from germline, CDR1 is MNHNY and CDR2 is SVGAGI (reference sequence). V lost 6 bases to trimming and J lost 5 bases, with 7 bases between them. The CDR3 has 12 residues. The CDR3 DNA is TGTGCCAGCAGCCCCTTGAATGAAAAACTGTTTTTT. Protein sequence: CASSPLNEKLFF.

The chain links TRBV13 to TRBJ2-4; 7 bases align to TRBD2. The junction had 8 bases not matched to a gene; V was cut back by 4 bases and J by 2 bases. In germline, CDR1 is PRHDT, CDR2 FYEKMQ (reference sequence). The CDR3 consists of 16 residues. The CDR3 protein is CASSSASGRPKNIQYF. CDR3 sequence (DNA): TGTGCCAGCAGCTCCGCTAGCGGCCGACCCAAAAACATTCAGTACTTC.

The rearrangement links TRBV10-2 to TRBJ1-4; 8 nucleotides agree with TRBD1. Trimming took 6 bases from V and 6 from J; bases not matched to a gene: 3. Germline assignment: CDR1 WSHSY and CDR2 SAAADI. This CDR3 comprises 13 residues. The CDR3 DNA reads TGCGCCAGCAGGGACAGGGCAGATGAAAAACTGTTTTTT. Protein sequence: CASRDRADEKLFF.

V is TRBV11-3 and J is TRBJ1-3; possible D gene TRBD1, 5 bases. The germline V gene has CDR1 SGHNT and CDR2 YENEEA. The CDR3 loop spans 14 amino acids. The V gene lost 6 bases and the J gene lost 9 bases, with 18 bases spanning the gap. CDR3: CASSFGGTYGTIYF. As DNA, the CDR3 is TGTGCCAGCAGTTTCGGAGGGACGTACGGCACCATATATTTT. The full variable domain, completed using reference TRBV11-3 and TRBJ1-3, is EAGVVQSPRYKIIEKKQPVAFWCNPISGHNTLYWYLQNLGQGPELLIRYENEEAVDDSQLPKDRFSAERLKGVDSTLKIQPAELGDSAVYLCASSFGGTYGTIYFGEGSWLTVV.

This clone appeared a few times. This rearrangement joins TRBV18 to TRBJ2-7; 7 nucleotides agree with TRBD2. Germline CDR1 KGHSH, CDR2 LQKENI. The CDR3 is 13 residues long. V lost 3 bases, J lost 5 bases, and 4 bases stayed unmatched. This CDR3 reads CASSPPGGNEQYF. In nucleotides, the CDR3 is TGTGCCAGCTCACCTCCCGGGGGGAACGAGCAGTACTTC.

The chain joins TRBV7-2 to TRBJ1-1, with a possible D match to TRBD1 (5 bases). The CDR3 has 16 residues. CDR1 and CDR2 (germline): SGHTA, FQGNSA. V lost 2 bases to trimming and J lost 4 bases, with 17 bases between them. CDR3 in DNA: TGTGCCAGCAGCTTAAATGGGGCAGGGTTGGGCACTGAAGCTTTCTTT. Residues: CASSLNGAGLGTEAFF.

This chain uses TRBV11-3 with TRBJ2-1; 9 bases agree with TRBD2. The germline V gene has CDR1 SGHNT and CDR2 YENEEA. J lost 5 bases, V lost 1 base, and 6 bases had no gene match. The CDR3 totals 16 residues. CDR3 nucleotide sequence: TGTGCCAGCAGCTTAGCCGCTAGCGGGAATAACAATGAGCAGTTCTTC. Its protein product is CASSLAASGNNNEQFF.

The chain couples TRBV28 to TRBJ2-3; TRBD2 is a possible D gene (6 bases). Per the germline V gene, CDR1 is MDHEN and CDR2 is SYDVKM. The V and J ends lost 3 bases and 8 bases respectively, with 18 bases between them. The CDR3 spans 15 residues. DNA for the CDR3: TGTGCCAGCAGTTTTCCCCGGGAGCCCGTCGGTACGCAGTATTTT. This codes for CASSFPREPVGTQYF.

V gene TRBV5-4 combines with J gene TRBJ1-1; D gene ambiguous. V gave up 6 bases and J gave up 1 base, with 13 bases separating them. CDR1 SGHNT and CDR2 YYREEE come from the germline V gene (reference sequence). CDR3 length: 14 residues. CDR3 coding DNA: TGTGCCAGCATCCTACCGCGGGAGAACACTGAAGCTTTCTTT. This encodes CASILPRENTEAFF.

This rearrangement joins TRBV25-1 to TRBJ1-3; weak D call: TRBD1 (5 bases). CDR1 and CDR2 from the germline V gene are MGHDK and SYGVNS. V was pared by 7 bases and J by 4 bases, with 8 bases between. The CDR3 is made up of 12 amino acids. CDR3 protein: CASTGNGNTIYF. The DNA for the CDR3 is TGTGCCAGCACAGGGAACGGAAACACCATATATTTT. Combining the CDR3 with reference TRBV25-1 and TRBJ1-3 gives the whole variable domain EADIYQTPRYLVIGTGKKITLECSQTMGHDKMYWYQQDPGMELHLIHYSYGVNSTEKGDLSSESTVSRIRTEHFPLTLESARPSHTSQYLCASTGNGNTIYFGEGSWLTVV.

The chain recombines TRBV9 with TRBJ2-5, with D perhaps TRBD1 (7 bases). The DNA end favors TRBJ2-7, so the J call may be wrong. Germline V lookup: CDR1 SGDLS, CDR2 YYNGEE. The CDR3 consists of 15 residues. The CDR3 here is CASSIYQGGEAEQYF. The CDR3 region has the DNA TGTGCCAGCAGCATATATCAGGGGGGCGAGGCCGAGCAGTACTTC.

This rearrangement joins TRBV27 to TRBJ2-3; D remains unclear. The CDR3 length is 16 residues. V was pared by 8 bases and J by 3 bases, with 21 bases between. Germline V gene sequence: CDR1 MNHEY, CDR2 SMNVEV (reference sequence). The CDR3 sequence: CASAPGVEPMTDTQYF. CDR3 DNA: TGTGCCAGCGCACCGGGTGTTGAACCTATGACAGATACGCAGTATTTT.